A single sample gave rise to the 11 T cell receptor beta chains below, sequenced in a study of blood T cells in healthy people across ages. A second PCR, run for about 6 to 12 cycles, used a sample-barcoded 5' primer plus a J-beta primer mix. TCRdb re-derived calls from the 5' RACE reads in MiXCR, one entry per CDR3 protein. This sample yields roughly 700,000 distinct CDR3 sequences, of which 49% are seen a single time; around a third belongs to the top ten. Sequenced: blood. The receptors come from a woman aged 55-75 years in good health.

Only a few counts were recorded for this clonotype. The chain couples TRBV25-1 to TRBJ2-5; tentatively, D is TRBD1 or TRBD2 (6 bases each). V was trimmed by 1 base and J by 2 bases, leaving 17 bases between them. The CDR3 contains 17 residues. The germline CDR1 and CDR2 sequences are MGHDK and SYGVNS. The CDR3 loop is CASSEFTGRGGQETQYF. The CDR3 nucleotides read TGTGCCAGCAGTGAATTTACAGGGCGAGGGGGGCAAGAGACCCAGTACTTC.

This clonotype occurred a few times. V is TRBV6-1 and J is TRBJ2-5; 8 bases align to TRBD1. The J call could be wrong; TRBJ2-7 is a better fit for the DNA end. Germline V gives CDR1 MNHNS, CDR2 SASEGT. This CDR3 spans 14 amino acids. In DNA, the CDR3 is TGTGCCAGCAGTGTGTTGGGACAGGTTCGCGAGCAGTACTTC. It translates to CASSVLGQVREQYF.

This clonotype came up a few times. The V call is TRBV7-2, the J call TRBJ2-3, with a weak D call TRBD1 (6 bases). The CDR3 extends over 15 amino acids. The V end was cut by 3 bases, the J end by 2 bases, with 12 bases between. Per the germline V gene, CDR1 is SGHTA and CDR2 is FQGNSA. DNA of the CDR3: TGTGCCAGCAGCTTCTACAGGGAACACACAGATACGCAGTATTTT. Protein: CASSFYREHTDTQYF.

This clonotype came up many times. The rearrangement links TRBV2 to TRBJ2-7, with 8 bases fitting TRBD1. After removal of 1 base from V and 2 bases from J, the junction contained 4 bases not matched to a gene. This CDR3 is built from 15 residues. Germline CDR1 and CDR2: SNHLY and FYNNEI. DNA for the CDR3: TGTGCCAGCAGTGAAGGCAGGGGGCCGACCTACGAGCAGTACTTC. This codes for CASSEGRGPTYEQYF.

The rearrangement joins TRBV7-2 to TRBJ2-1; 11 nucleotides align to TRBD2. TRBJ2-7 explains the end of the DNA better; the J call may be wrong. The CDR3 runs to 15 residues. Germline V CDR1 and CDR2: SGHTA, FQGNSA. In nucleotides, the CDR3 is TGTGCCAGCAGCCTTAGCGGGAGGGCAAAAAATGAGCAGTACTTC. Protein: CASSLSGRAKNEQYF.

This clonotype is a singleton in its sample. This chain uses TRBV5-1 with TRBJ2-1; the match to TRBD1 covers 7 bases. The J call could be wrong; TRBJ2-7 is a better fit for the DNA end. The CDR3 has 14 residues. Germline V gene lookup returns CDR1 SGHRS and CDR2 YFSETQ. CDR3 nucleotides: TGCGCCAGCAGCGGACAACAGGGGCCATATGAGCAGTACTTC. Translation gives CASSGQQGPYEQYF.

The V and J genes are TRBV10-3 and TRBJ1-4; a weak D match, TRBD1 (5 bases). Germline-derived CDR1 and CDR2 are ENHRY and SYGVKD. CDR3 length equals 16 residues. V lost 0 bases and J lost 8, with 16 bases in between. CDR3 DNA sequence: TGTGCCATCAGTGAGTCAGGGGCTTGGTCTCAGGAAAAACTGTTTTTT. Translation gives CAISESGAWSQEKLFF.

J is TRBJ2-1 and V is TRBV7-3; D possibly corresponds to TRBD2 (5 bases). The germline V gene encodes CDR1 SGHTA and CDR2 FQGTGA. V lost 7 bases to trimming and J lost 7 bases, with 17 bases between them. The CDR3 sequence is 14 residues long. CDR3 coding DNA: TGTGCCAGCAAGTCGGTAGTTAGCGCTAATGAGCAGTTCTTC. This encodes CASKSVVSANEQFF. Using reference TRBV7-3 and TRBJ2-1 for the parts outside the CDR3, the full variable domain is GAGVSQTPSNKVTEKGKYVELRCDPISGHTALYWYRQSLGQGPEFLIYFQGTGAADDSGLPNDRFFAVRPEGSVSTLKIQRTERGDSAVYLCASKSVVSANEQFFGPGTRLTVL.

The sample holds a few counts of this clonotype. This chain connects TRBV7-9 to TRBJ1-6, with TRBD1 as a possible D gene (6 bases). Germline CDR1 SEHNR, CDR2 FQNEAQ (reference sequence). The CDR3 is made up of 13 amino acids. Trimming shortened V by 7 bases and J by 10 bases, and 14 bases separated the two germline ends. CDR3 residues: CASTPGDSSPLHF. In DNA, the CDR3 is TGTGCCAGCACACCAGGGGATTCCTCACCCCTCCACTTT.

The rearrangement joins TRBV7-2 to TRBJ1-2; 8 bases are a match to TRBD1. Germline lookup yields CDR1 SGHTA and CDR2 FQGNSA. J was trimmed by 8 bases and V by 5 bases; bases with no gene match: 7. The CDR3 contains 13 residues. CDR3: CASSTQGAQGYTF. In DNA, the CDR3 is TGTGCCAGCAGCACTCAGGGGGCGCAGGGCTACACCTTC.

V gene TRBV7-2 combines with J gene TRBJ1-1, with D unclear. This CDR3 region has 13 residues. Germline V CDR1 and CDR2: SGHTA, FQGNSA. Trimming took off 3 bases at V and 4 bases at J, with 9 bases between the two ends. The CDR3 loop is CASSFVFTTEAFF. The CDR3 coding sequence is TGTGCCAGCAGCTTTGTCTTCACCACTGAAGCTTTCTTT. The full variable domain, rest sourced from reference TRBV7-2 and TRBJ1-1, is GAGVSQSPSNKVTEKGKDVELRCDPISGHTALYWYRQSLGQGLEFLIYFQGNSAPDKSGLPSDRFSAERTGGSVSTLTIQRTQQEDSAVYLCASSFVFTTEAFFGQGTRLTVV.